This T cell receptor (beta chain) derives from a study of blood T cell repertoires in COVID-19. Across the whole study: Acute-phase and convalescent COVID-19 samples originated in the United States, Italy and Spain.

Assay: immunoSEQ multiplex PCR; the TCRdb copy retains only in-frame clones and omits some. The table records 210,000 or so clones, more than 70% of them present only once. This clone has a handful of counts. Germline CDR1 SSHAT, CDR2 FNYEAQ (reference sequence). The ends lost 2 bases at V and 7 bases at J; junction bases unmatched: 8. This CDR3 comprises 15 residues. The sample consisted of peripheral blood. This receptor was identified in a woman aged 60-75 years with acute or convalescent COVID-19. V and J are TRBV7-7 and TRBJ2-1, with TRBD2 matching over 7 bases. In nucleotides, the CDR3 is TGTGCCAGCAGCTTATCCCCGACTAGCCGGAATGAGCAGTTCTTC. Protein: CASSLSPTSRNEQFF.